Below, 12 T cell receptor beta chains from the same sample are listed, as sequenced in a study of T cell repertoires in cytomegalovirus infection. Their recognized antigens are unknown. MiXCR, applied by TCRdb to the reads, yields one record per CDR3 protein. The top ten hold 85% to 90% of the sample, which has tens of thousands of distinct CDR3 sequences, roughly 22% seen once. The sequencing used CD8+ T cells from cultured PBMCs, collected from culture after CMV antigen stimulation. These receptor sequences come from a human donor in good health (CMV status not recorded). Some clones in this sample may be carry-over from other donors' samples.

The chain carries TRBV28 and TRBJ2-7; weak D call: TRBD1 (7 bases). The CDR3 contains 15 residues. Looked up from germline, CDR1 is MDHEN and CDR2 is SYDVKM. With 3 bases removed from V and 4 bases from J, the gap between germline ends came to 16 bases. CDR3 in amino acids: CASSFGRDRLYEQYF. In DNA, the CDR3 is TGTGCCAGCAGTTTCGGGCGGGACAGATTATACGAGCAGTACTTC.

This clonotype has just a few counts. The chain has TRBV15 and TRBJ2-2; 7 nucleotides agree with TRBD2. The V gene end was trimmed by 0 bases and the J gene end by 2 bases; junction bases not matched to a gene: 6. Per germline, CDR1 LNHNV and CDR2 YYDKDF (reference sequence). The CDR3 runs 17 residues. The CDR3 sequence: CATSRDLLAVNTGELFF. DNA of the CDR3: TGTGCCACCAGCAGAGATTTGCTAGCGGTAAACACCGGGGAGCTGTTTTTT.

This sequence joins TRBV7-8 and TRBJ2-3; TRBD2 matches 9 bases. Trimming at V came to 2 bases and at J to 6 bases, leaving 0 bases not matched to a gene. CDR1 and CDR2 (germline): SGHVS, FQNEAQ. The CDR3 covers 13 residues. CDR3: CASSLLAGDTQYF. DNA of the CDR3: TGTGCCAGCAGCTTACTAGCGGGGGATACGCAGTATTTT.

This clonotype was observed a handful of times. The chain links TRBV7-2 to TRBJ2-1; 7 bases fit TRBD1. Germline V gene lookup returns CDR1 SGHTA and CDR2 FQGNSA. The CDR3 is 17 residues long. V gave up 1 base and J gave up 0 bases; unmatched junction bases: 6. The CDR3 sequence: CASSLGRTGSSYNEQFF. CDR3 DNA sequence: TGTGCCAGCAGCTTAGGGAGGACAGGAAGCTCCTACAATGAGCAGTTCTTC.

This clonotype has a handful of counts. The V gene is TRBV27, the J gene TRBJ2-1; D is ambiguous. Trimming removed 3 bases from V and 10 bases from J, with 16 bases in between. CDR1 and CDR2 from the germline V gene are MNHEY and SMNVEV (reference sequence). CDR3 length: 14 amino acids. The CDR3 spells CASSLLPERREQFF. The DNA for the CDR3 is TGTGCCAGCAGTTTGCTCCCTGAGCGCCGAGAGCAGTTCTTC.

J is TRBJ1-1 and V is TRBV27; unclear D gene. The V gene's germline CDR1 is MNHEY and CDR2 SMNVEV (reference sequence). V lost 7 bases and J lost 1, with 7 bases in between. The CDR3 runs 12 residues. CDR3 residues: CASTSGNTEAFF. The DNA of the CDR3 is TGTGCCAGCACCTCGGGGAACACTGAAGCTTTCTTT.

In its sample, this clonotype was seen a few times. Here the CDR3 DNA reads TGTGCCAGCAGTTTAAACGGTGAGCAGTTCTTC. Protein: CASSLNGEQFF. The rearrangement joins TRBV27 to TRBJ2-1; D not resolved. The CDR3 spans 11 residues. Between the trimmed V and J ends, which lost 2 bases and 9 bases, there was a span of 5 bases. CDR1 and CDR2 (germline): MNHEY, SMNVEV (reference sequence).

This chain joins TRBV27 and TRBJ1-5; no reliable D call. V lost 5 bases and J lost 0, with 8 bases in between. This CDR3 spans 14 amino acids. From germline, CDR1 is MNHEY and CDR2 SMNVEV (reference sequence). In DNA form, the CDR3 reads TGTGCCAGCAGTCACTCTTATAGCAATCAGCCCCAGCATTTT. This gives the protein CASSHSYSNQPQHF.

This clonotype was counted many times. V gene TRBV28 combines with J gene TRBJ2-3, with TRBD2 matching 9 bases. J was trimmed by 0 bases and V by 6 bases; bases with no gene match: 4. CDR3 length: 15 residues. The V gene's germline CDR1 is MDHEN and CDR2 SYDVKM. The CDR3, as DNA: TGTGCCAGCAGCTTAGCGGGAGTGAGCACAGATACGCAGTATTTT. Translating it yields CASSLAGVSTDTQYF.

This clonotype was seen a few times. The chain has TRBV2 and TRBJ2-5; D may be TRBD1 or TRBD2 (5 bases each). The CDR3 runs 17 residues. Trimming cost V 7 bases and J 2 bases, with 23 bases left between them. CDR1 is SNHLY, CDR2 FYNNEI, per germline. CDR3 nucleotides: TGTGCCAGCACGGGGACGAGACCTCGGACGCCTCAAGAGACCCAGTACTTC. Amino acids: CASTGTRPRTPQETQYF.

The V call is TRBV6-2 or TRBV6-3, the J call TRBJ2-1; 7 positions match TRBD2. The length of the CDR3 is 18 residues. CDR1 is MNHEY, CDR2 SVGEGT, per germline. J was trimmed by 0 bases and V by 6 bases; bases with no gene match: 14. CDR3: CASSYAPGDYTSYNEQFF. As DNA, the CDR3 is TGTGCCAGCAGCTACGCCCCTGGGGACTACACCTCCTACAATGAGCAGTTCTTC.

This clonotype was observed a few times. The chain carries TRBV25-1 and TRBJ1-1; tentative D call: TRBD1 (6 bases). From germline, CDR1 is MGHDK and CDR2 SYGVNS. The length of the CDR3 is 15 residues. The V gene lost 1 base and the J gene lost 1 base, with 10 bases spanning the gap. CDR3: CASSESLTGNTEAFF. The CDR3 DNA is TGTGCCAGCAGTGAATCCTTGACAGGGAACACTGAAGCTTTCTTT.